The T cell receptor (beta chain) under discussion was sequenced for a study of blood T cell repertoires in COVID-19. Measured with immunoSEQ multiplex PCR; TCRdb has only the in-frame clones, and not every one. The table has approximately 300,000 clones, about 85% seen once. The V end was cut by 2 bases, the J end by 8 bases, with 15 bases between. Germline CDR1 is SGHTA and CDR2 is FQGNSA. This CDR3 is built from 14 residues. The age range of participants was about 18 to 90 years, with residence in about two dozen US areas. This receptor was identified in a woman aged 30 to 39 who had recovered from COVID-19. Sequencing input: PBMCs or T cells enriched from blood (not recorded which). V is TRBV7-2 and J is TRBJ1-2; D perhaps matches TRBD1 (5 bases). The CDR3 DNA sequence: TGTGCCAGCAGCTTAAGCGCGGGGGAGGGCGGCTACACCTTC. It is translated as CASSLSAGEGGYTF.